A single sample gave rise to the 15 T cell receptor beta chains below, sequenced in a study of blood T cell repertoires in COVID-19. Assay used: immunoSEQ multiplex PCR; TCRdb lists only in-frame clones, some missing. The sample yields 250,000 to 400,000 clones, around 89% seen once. The sequenced material came from peripheral blood. The receptors come from a woman younger than 45 with COVID-19, enrolled during active disease.

The chain employs TRBV2 and TRBJ1-2, with 7 nucleotides matching TRBD1. The CDR3 runs 13 residues. With 6 bases clipped from V and 8 bases from J, the junction kept 9 bases outside the gene matches. Per the germline V gene, CDR1 is SNHLY and CDR2 is FYNNEI. The CDR3 DNA is TGTGCCAGCAGGACAGGGTCTAGTACGGGCTACACCTTC. Amino acids: CASRTGSSTGYTF.

This clone was found many times. The chain recombines TRBV24-1 with TRBJ1-5; D perhaps matches TRBD1 (6 bases). The CDR3 covers 17 residues. V gave up 3 bases and J gave up 7 bases, with 21 bases separating them. The germline V gene encodes CDR1 KGHDR and CDR2 SFDVKD. CDR3 DNA sequence: TGTGCCACCAGTGATCCCCGGGGCGGGGGCGCGAACCAGCCCCAGCATTTT. Its protein is CATSDPRGGGANQPQHF.

The V call is TRBV5-1, the J call TRBJ1-4, with unresolved D. The V gene lost 5 bases and the J gene lost 0 bases, with 8 bases spanning the gap. The germline gives CDR1 SGHRS, CDR2 YFSETQ. CDR3 size: 14 residues. This chain's CDR3 is CASRSIPTNEKLFF. CDR3 DNA: TGCGCCAGCAGAAGCATTCCAACTAATGAAAAACTGTTTTTT. Combining the CDR3 with reference TRBV5-1 and TRBJ1-4 gives the whole variable domain KAGVTQTPRYLIKTRGQQVTLSCSPISGHRSVSWYQQTPGQGLQFLFEYFSETQRNKGNFPGRFSGRQFSNSRSEMNVSTLELGDSALYLCASRSIPTNEKLFFGSGTQLSVL.

The chain has TRBV11-3 and TRBJ1-1; maybe TRBD1 (5 bases). The CDR3 is 13 amino acids. The V end was cut by 5 bases, the J end by 2 bases, with 9 bases between. Germline V gene lookup returns CDR1 SGHNT and CDR2 YENEEA. The CDR3 coding sequence is TGTGCCAGCAGCATCGACAGAAACACTGAAGCTTTCTTT. Its protein product is CASSIDRNTEAFF. Looking up the rest from reference TRBV11-3 and TRBJ1-1 gives the full variable domain: EAGVVQSPRYKIIEKKQPVAFWCNPISGHNTLYWYLQNLGQGPELLIRYENEEAVDDSQLPKDRFSAERLKGVDSTLKIQPAELGDSAVYLCASSIDRNTEAFFGQGTRLTVV.

The chain recombines TRBV7-8 with TRBJ1-1; TRBD1 matches at 7 bases. With 1 base clipped from V and 1 base from J, the junction kept 0 bases outside the gene matches. CDR3 size: 14 residues. The germline V gene has CDR1 SGHVS and CDR2 FQNEAQ. For the CDR3, the DNA is TGTGCCAGCAGCTTAGGGGACAGGAACACTGAAGCTTTCTTT. This translates into CASSLGDRNTEAFF.

This clone was found a few times. The chain links TRBV19 to TRBJ2-5; 7 bases match TRBD1. In germline, CDR1 is LNHDA, CDR2 SQIVND (reference sequence). With 3 bases clipped from V and 6 bases from J, the junction kept 7 bases outside the gene matches. CDR3 length equals 14 residues. The CDR3 DNA is TGTGCCAGTAGTATCTCACAGGGGATGAAGACCCAGTACTTC. It translates to CASSISQGMKTQYF.

This clone appeared a single time. This rearrangement joins TRBV9 to TRBJ2-7; 9 nucleotides line up with TRBD1. Trimming took 2 bases from V and 3 from J; bases not matched to a gene: 3. The length of the CDR3 is 14 residues. Germline CDR1 SGDLS, CDR2 YYNGEE. CDR3 DNA sequence: TGTGCCAGCAGCGTTGGGGACAGGGACTACGAGCAGTACTTC. Its translation: CASSVGDRDYEQYF.

The chain carries TRBV18 and TRBJ1-4; weak D call: TRBD1 (5 bases). The ends were cut back, 6 bases at V and 6 bases at J, with 17 bases in the middle. The CDR3 covers 15 residues. The germline V gene has CDR1 KGHSH and CDR2 LQKENI. CDR3 DNA: TGTGCCAGCTCGAGCCCGGCAGGGTCTTATGAAAAACTGTTTTTT. Its translation: CASSSPAGSYEKLFF.

The chain couples TRBV6-1 to TRBJ1-4, with a possible D match to TRBD1 (5 bases). Trimming pared 2 bases from V and 4 bases from J, leaving 8 bases between. The CDR3 sequence is 14 residues long. Germline V gives CDR1 MNHNS, CDR2 SASEGT. CDR3 nucleotide sequence: TGTGCCAGCAGTGAATTCAGGGTTAATGAAAAACTGTTTTTT. Amino acids: CASSEFRVNEKLFF.

This rearrangement joins TRBV12-3 or TRBV12-4 to TRBJ1-2, with a weak D call TRBD1 (6 bases). The V end was cut by 1 base, the J end by 5 bases, with 8 bases between. The CDR3 loop spans 13 amino acids. This CDR3 is CASSLVQGYGYTF. The CDR3 coding sequence is TGTGCCAGCAGTTTAGTTCAGGGGTATGGCTACACCTTC.

V gene TRBV18 combines with J gene TRBJ2-5; D ambiguous. In germline, CDR1 is KGHSH, CDR2 LQKENI. V lost 3 bases and J 1 base, leaving 9 bases between the germline ends. The CDR3 is 14 amino acids. CDR3 loop: CASSPQFAQETQYF. The CDR3 nucleotides are TGTGCCAGCTCACCCCAGTTTGCCCAAGAGACCCAGTACTTC.

The chain couples TRBV5-4 to TRBJ2-7, with 14 positions matching TRBD2. With 4 bases clipped from V and 7 bases from J, the junction kept 4 bases outside the gene matches. CDR1 SGHNT and CDR2 YYREEE come from the germline V gene (reference sequence). The CDR3 is made up of 14 amino acids. In DNA, the CDR3 is TGTGCCAGCAGCCAGGGACTAGCGGGGGTGGAGCAGTACTTC. Translated: CASSQGLAGVEQYF.

The V and J genes are TRBV5-8 and TRBJ2-3, with 12 nucleotides matching TRBD1. This CDR3 region has 18 residues. J lost 0 bases, V lost 4 bases, and 9 bases had no gene match. The germline CDR1 and CDR2 sequences are SGHTS and YDEGEE. The CDR3 coding sequence is TGTGCCAGCAGCCAAGGGACAGGGGGCCATTCTAGCACAGATACGCAGTATTTT. Protein product: CASSQGTGGHSSTDTQYF.

The CDR3 sequence: CASSFSTGNTEAFF. The DNA for the CDR3 is TGTGCCAGCAGCTTCTCTACAGGGAACACTGAAGCTTTCTTT. The gene calls are TRBV7-8 and TRBJ1-1; perhaps TRBD1 as D (5 bases). Germline values: CDR1 SGHVS, CDR2 FQNEAQ. Between the trimmed V and J ends, which lost 3 bases and 1 base, there was a span of 9 bases. The CDR3 consists of 14 residues.

This clone was picked up a small number of times. The chain couples TRBV2 to TRBJ2-7; 9 bases line up with TRBD2. Germline lookup yields CDR1 SNHLY and CDR2 FYNNEI. The ends lost 0 bases at V and 4 bases at J; junction bases unmatched: 1. This CDR3 has 14 amino acids. The CDR3 protein is CASSEASGGYEQYF. For the CDR3, the DNA is TGTGCCAGCAGTGAAGCTAGCGGGGGTTACGAGCAGTACTTC. Full variable domain (remainder filled in from reference TRBV2 and TRBJ2-7): EPEVTQTPSHQVTQMGQEVILRCVPISNHLYFYWYRQILGQKVEFLVSFYNNEISEKSEIFDDQFSVERPDGSNFTLKIRSTKLEDSAMYFCASSEASGGYEQYFGPGTRLTVT.